Presented here are 24 T cell receptor beta chains from one specimen sequenced in a study of shared clonotypes between healthy human individuals. Sequencing was performed with immunoSEQ multiplex PCR; in TCRdb, only in-frame clones are kept and a portion is missing. The data contain about 2 million clones, about 95% of them seen just once; the ten biggest clones take up under 0.15%. Sequencing was done on a sample of naive CD4+ T cells sorted from blood. Documented subset: CD45RA+ positively selected. These TCRs come from a man between 18 and 29 years old in good health.

This rearrangement joins TRBV5-1 to TRBJ1-2; no definite D call. Trimming pared 0 bases from V and 1 base from J, leaving 10 bases between. CDR3 length: 15 residues. Germline V CDR1 and CDR2: SGHRS, YFSETQ. The CDR3 reads CASSLVATYNYGYTF. In nucleotides, the CDR3 is TGCGCCAGCAGCTTGGTGGCTACCTATAACTATGGCTACACCTTC.

The chain links TRBV2 to TRBJ1-5; 7 bases fit TRBD1. The CDR3 sequence is 14 residues long. V lost 6 bases to trimming and J lost 5 bases; unmatched junction nucleotides: 7. The germline CDR1 and CDR2 sequences are SNHLY and FYNNEI. Written as DNA, the CDR3 is TGTGCCAGCAGACCGACAGGGTGGGATCAGCCCCAGCATTTT. Its protein is CASRPTGWDQPQHF.

The rearrangement joins TRBV6-6 to TRBJ1-2, with D perhaps TRBD1 (6 bases). Deletions cut 6 bases from V and 2 bases from J, with 19 bases between. Germline CDR1 is MNHNY and CDR2 is SVGAGI (reference sequence). The CDR3 sequence is 16 residues long. CDR3 in amino acids: CASSHGGTGANYGYTF. CDR3 sequence (DNA): TGTGCCAGCAGCCACGGGGGCACAGGAGCCAACTATGGCTACACCTTC.

Note on this clone: The identical CDR3 is also encoded by other nucleotide sequences in the sample. The chain is built from TRBV5-1 and TRBJ2-6; 7 nucleotides agree with TRBD2. Per germline, CDR1 SGHRS and CDR2 YFSETQ. The J segment lost 4 bases and the V segment lost 6 bases, leaving 4 bases of the junction unmatched. This CDR3 contains 14 residues. The CDR3 nucleotides read TGCGCCAGCACGCGGGAGTCCGGGGCCAACGTCCTGACTTTC. The encoded protein is CASTRESGANVLTF.

Remarks on this clone: A much larger clone differs from this one at a single base, so this may be a read error. The CDR3 nucleotides read TGTGCCAGCAGCTTAGTCTACGAGCAGTACTTC. Translation gives CASSLVYEQYF. J is TRBJ2-7 and V is TRBV7-8; no reliable D call. Germline-derived CDR1 and CDR2 are SGHVS and FQNEAQ. This CDR3 contains 11 residues. V lost 1 base and J 3 bases, leaving 1 base between the germline ends.

The chain carries TRBV9 and TRBJ2-7; TRBD1 is a possible D gene (6 bases). This CDR3 region has 16 residues. In germline, CDR1 is SGDLS, CDR2 YYNGEE. The V end lost 3 bases, the J end lost 0 bases, and 16 bases lay between the germline ends. CDR3 sequence (DNA): TGTGCCAGCAGCGCTAGGGACACTCGTGGCTCCTACGAGCAGTACTTC. This translates into CASSARDTRGSYEQYF.

The chain has TRBV4-1 and TRBJ2-5; 7 nucleotides match TRBD1. With V trimmed by 1 base and J by 1 base, 9 bases remained unmatched. Germline assignment: CDR1 MGHRA and CDR2 YSYEKL. This CDR3 contains 17 residues. The CDR3 spells CASSQGFSRDSQETQYF. The DNA of the CDR3 is TGCGCCAGCAGCCAAGGGTTTTCCCGGGACAGCCAAGAGACCCAGTACTTC.

This clone was picked up one time. A read error is possible here, since a much larger clone lies one base away. Other nucleotide sequences in the sample specify the same CDR3. The chain employs TRBV6-6 and TRBJ2-7; 10 bases are shared with TRBD1. Germline values: CDR1 MNHNY, CDR2 SVGAGI (reference sequence). With V trimmed by 5 bases and J by 3 bases, 4 bases remained unmatched. The CDR3 consists of 14 residues. CDR3 in DNA: TGTGCCAGCAGTCCCAGGACAGGGGGCTACGAGCAGTACTTC. Its translation: CASSPRTGGYEQYF.

V is TRBV7-8 and J is TRBJ1-6; D might be TRBD1 (5 bases). This CDR3 has 14 amino acids. Germline CDR1 is SGHVS and CDR2 is FQNEAQ. The germline V and J ends were trimmed by 5 bases and 9 bases, with 14 bases remaining between them. The CDR3 here is CASSPRDSISPLHF. CDR3 in DNA: TGTGCCAGCAGCCCCCGGGACTCAATTTCACCCCTCCACTTT.

The V call is TRBV30, the J call TRBJ1-6, with TRBD1 identical over 7 bases. With 2 bases clipped from V and 10 bases from J, the junction kept 8 bases outside the gene matches. The CDR3 runs to 14 residues. The germline CDR1 and CDR2 sequences are GTSNPN and SVGIG (reference sequence). The CDR3 sequence: CAWSRRGGTSPLHF. CDR3 sequence (DNA): TGTGCCTGGAGTCGCCGAGGGGGCACATCACCCCTCCACTTT.

The chain uses TRBV11-2 and TRBJ1-1; tentative D call: TRBD1 (5 bases). The germline gives CDR1 SGHAT, CDR2 FQNNGV. Trimming removed 5 bases from V and 0 bases from J, with 13 bases in between. This CDR3 is 15 amino acids long. DNA for the CDR3: TGTGCCAGCAGCCTTAGTGGGGGGATGAACACTGAAGCTTTCTTT. Its translation: CASSLSGGMNTEAFF.

V and J are TRBV25-1 and TRBJ1-6; D is perhaps TRBD1 (5 bases). CDR3 size: 14 residues. The germline CDR1 and CDR2 sequences are MGHDK and SYGVNS. Between the trimmed V and J ends, which lost 8 bases and 13 bases, there was a span of 21 bases. CDR3 loop: CASREPGPREPLHF. As DNA, the CDR3 is TGTGCCAGCCGCGAACCGGGACCCCGGGAGCCCCTCCACTTT.

This clone showed up many times. This CDR3 reads CASSPALGVPLEQYF. The DNA of the CDR3 is TGCGCCAGCAGCCCAGCTCTGGGGGTGCCGCTAGAGCAGTACTTC. J is TRBJ2-7 and V is TRBV5-1; D is perhaps TRBD1 or TRBD2 (5 bases each). The V gene's germline CDR1 is SGHRS and CDR2 YFSETQ. V shed 4 bases and J shed 7 bases, with 21 bases lying between them. This CDR3 is 15 amino acids long.

The CDR3 DNA reads as TGTGCCAGCAGCTCTGCCACCGGGACAGGGGATGAAAAACTGTTTTTT. Its protein is CASSSATGTGDEKLFF. The J gene is TRBJ1-4, the V gene TRBV7-8; 10 bases map to TRBD1. Germline-derived CDR1 and CDR2 are SGHVS and FQNEAQ. There are 16 residues in the CDR3. Trimming cost V 4 bases and J 6 bases; bases outside gene matches: 8.

V and J are TRBV14 and TRBJ2-5; D gene unclear. The CDR3 has 14 residues. The V end was cut by 5 bases, the J end by 2 bases, with 12 bases between. Looked up from germline, CDR1 is SGHDN and CDR2 is FVKESK. CDR3: CASSLGPRQETQYF. DNA of the CDR3: TGTGCCAGCAGCTTAGGACCGAGACAAGAGACCCAGTACTTC. The full variable domain, rest sourced from reference TRBV14 and TRBJ2-5, is EAGVTQFPSHSVIEKGQTVTLRCDPISGHDNLYWYRRVMGKEIKFLLHFVKESKQDESGMPNNRFLAERTGGTYSTLKVQPAELEDSGVYFCASSLGPRQETQYFGPGTRLLVL.

The V and J genes are TRBV7-2 and TRBJ2-4, with a tentative D call TRBD1 (6 bases). CDR1 and CDR2 (germline): SGHTA, FQGNSA. This CDR3 has 16 residues. Trimming left V 4 bases short and J 0 bases short, with 13 bases between. The CDR3 is CASSSLTGLAKNIQYF. The CDR3 nucleotides are TGTGCCAGCAGCTCACTTACAGGGCTAGCCAAAAACATTCAGTACTTC.

As regards this clone: A much larger clonotype is one base distant, so this may be a read error. The sample holds other DNA sequences that translate to the same CDR3. This chain uses TRBV27 with TRBJ1-5, with a possible D match to TRBD1 (6 bases). V lost 3 bases and J lost 2, with 11 bases in between. This CDR3 is built from 15 residues. Germline V lookup: CDR1 MNHEY, CDR2 SMNVEV (reference sequence). The CDR3 DNA reads as TGTGCCAGCAGTTTTAACAGGGAGGGCAATCAGCCCCAGCATTTT. Its protein product is CASSFNREGNQPQHF.

The chain is built from TRBV27 and TRBJ1-2; D is unresolved. Germline V gene lookup returns CDR1 MNHEY and CDR2 SMNVEV (reference sequence). This CDR3 is built from 15 residues. V gave up 10 bases and J gave up 8 bases, with 26 bases separating them. This CDR3 reads CATTSLVGVFPGYTF. The CDR3 DNA follows: TGTGCCACCACGTCCCTGGTTGGGGTCTTTCCCGGCTACACCTTC.

Concerning this clone: The same CDR3 also results from other DNA sequences found in this sample. The chain uses TRBV10-3 and TRBJ1-2, with TRBD1 matching 12 bases. With V trimmed by 6 bases and J by 5 bases, 4 bases remained unmatched. Germline V gene data show CDR1 as ENHRY and CDR2 as SYGVKD. The CDR3 is 14 residues long. The CDR3 sequence is CAIRGQGAGYGYTF. The CDR3 DNA reads TGTGCCATCAGGGGACAGGGGGCTGGGTATGGCTACACCTTC.

Concerning this clone itself: The same CDR3 can be traced to other DNA sequences in this sample. CDR3 region: CASSLGLIQETQYF. The CDR3 DNA follows: TGCGCCAGCAGCTTGGGGCTGATCCAAGAGACCCAGTACTTC. This sequence joins TRBV5-1 and TRBJ2-5; D uncertain. Germline CDR1 SGHRS, CDR2 YFSETQ. This CDR3 is 14 amino acids long. Trimming took off 0 bases at V and 1 base at J, with 7 bases between the two ends.

The V gene is TRBV10-1, the J gene TRBJ2-3, with 7 nucleotides matching TRBD2. Per germline, CDR1 WNHNN and CDR2 SYGVQD (reference sequence). The CDR3 has 16 residues. V was pared by 3 bases and J by 1 base, with 7 bases of the junction left unmatched. This CDR3 is CASSEGRAVGTDTQYF. DNA of the CDR3: TGCGCCAGCAGTGAAGGGAGGGCCGTGGGCACAGATACGCAGTATTTT.

This chain links TRBV6-6 with TRBJ2-7; 12 bases align to TRBD1. Per the germline V gene, CDR1 is MNHNY and CDR2 is SVGAGI (reference sequence). V shed 2 bases and J 4 bases; nucleotides not matched to a gene: 3. CDR3 length: 15 residues. CDR3 nucleotides: TGTGCCAGCAGTTACAGGGACAGGGGGCTATACGAGCAGTACTTC. Its protein product is CASSYRDRGLYEQYF.

As to this clone: In the same sample, other DNA sequences code for this CDR3. For the CDR3, the DNA is TGTGCCAGCAGTTATGGACCCTATGGCTACACCTTC. Its protein is CASSYGPYGYTF. This chain uses TRBV6-5 with TRBJ1-2; D is undetermined. The germline gives CDR1 MNHEY, CDR2 SVGAGI. V lost 3 bases, J lost 4 bases, and 6 bases lay in between. CDR3 size: 12 residues.

This sequence joins TRBV29-1 and TRBJ2-1; 10 bases are a match to TRBD2. The germline gives CDR1 SQVTM, CDR2 ANQGSEA. V was clipped by 2 bases and J by 15 bases; unmatched bases: 16. The length of the CDR3 is 15 residues. The CDR3, as DNA: TGCAGCGTTGAAAACGCTAGCGGGGGAATAAGTAGGGTGTTCTTC. Encoded protein: CSVENASGGISRVFF.